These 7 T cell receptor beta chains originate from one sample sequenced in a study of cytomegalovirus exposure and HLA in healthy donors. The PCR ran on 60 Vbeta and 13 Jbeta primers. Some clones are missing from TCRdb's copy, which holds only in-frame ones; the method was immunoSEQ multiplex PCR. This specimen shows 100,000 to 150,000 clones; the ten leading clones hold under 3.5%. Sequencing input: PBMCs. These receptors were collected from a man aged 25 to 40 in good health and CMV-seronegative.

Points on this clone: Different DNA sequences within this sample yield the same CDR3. The CDR3 coding sequence is TGTGCCAGCAGTCAATCTAGGAGCTCCTATAATTCACCCCTCCACTTT. This codes for CASSQSRSSYNSPLHF. The gene calls are TRBV27 and TRBJ1-6; no clear D gene. The CDR3 is made up of 16 amino acids. Trimming removed 5 bases at V and 0 bases at J, with 11 bases between. The V gene's germline CDR1 is MNHEY and CDR2 SMNVEV (reference sequence).

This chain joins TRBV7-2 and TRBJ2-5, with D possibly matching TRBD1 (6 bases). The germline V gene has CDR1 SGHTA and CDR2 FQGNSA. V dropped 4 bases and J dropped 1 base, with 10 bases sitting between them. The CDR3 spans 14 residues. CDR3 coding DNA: TGTGCCAGCAGCTCGTCAGGGGTCCAAGAGACCCAGTACTTC. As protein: CASSSSGVQETQYF.

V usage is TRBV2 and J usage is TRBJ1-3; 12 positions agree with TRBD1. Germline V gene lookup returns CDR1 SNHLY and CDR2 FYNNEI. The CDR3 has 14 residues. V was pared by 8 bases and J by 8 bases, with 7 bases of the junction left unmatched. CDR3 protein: CASLRGQGAYTIYF. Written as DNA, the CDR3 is TGTGCCAGCCTCCGGGGACAGGGGGCCTACACCATATATTTT.

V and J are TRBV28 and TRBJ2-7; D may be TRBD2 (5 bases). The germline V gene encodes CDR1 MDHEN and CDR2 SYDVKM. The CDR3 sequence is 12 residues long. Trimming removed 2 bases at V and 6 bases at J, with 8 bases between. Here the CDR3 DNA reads TGTGCCAGCAGTTTACTAGAGGGCGAGCAGTACTTC. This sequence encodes CASSLLEGEQYF.

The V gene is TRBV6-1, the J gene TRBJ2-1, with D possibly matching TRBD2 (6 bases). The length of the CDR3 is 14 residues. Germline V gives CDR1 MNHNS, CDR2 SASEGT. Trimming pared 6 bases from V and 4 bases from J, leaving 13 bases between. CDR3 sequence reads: CASRSSVSYNEQFF. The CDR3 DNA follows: TGTGCCAGCAGGTCTAGCGTCAGTTACAATGAGCAGTTCTTC.

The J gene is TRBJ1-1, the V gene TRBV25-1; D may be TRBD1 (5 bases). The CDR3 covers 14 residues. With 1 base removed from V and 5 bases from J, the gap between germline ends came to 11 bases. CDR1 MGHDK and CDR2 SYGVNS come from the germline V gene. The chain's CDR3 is CASSEFLGGTEAFF. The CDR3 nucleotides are TGTGCCAGCAGTGAATTTCTGGGGGGGACTGAAGCTTTCTTT.

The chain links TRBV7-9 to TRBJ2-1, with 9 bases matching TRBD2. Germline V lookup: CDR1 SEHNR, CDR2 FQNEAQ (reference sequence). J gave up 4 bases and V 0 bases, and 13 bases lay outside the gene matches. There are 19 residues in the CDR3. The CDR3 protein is CASSLALAGEGGLYNEQFF. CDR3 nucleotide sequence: TGTGCCAGCAGCTTAGCTTTAGCGGGAGAAGGCGGGTTGTACAATGAGCAGTTCTTC.